The sequence of this T cell receptor beta chain was determined in a study of T cells after posttransplantation cyclophosphamide. The CDR3 covers 14 residues. In germline, CDR1 is MNHEY, CDR2 SVGAGI. With 0 bases removed from V and 7 bases from J, the gap between germline ends came to 7 bases. Sequenced by immunoSEQ multiplex PCR; TCRdb stores in-frame clones only, minus some. The specimen has about 3,100 clones, none found just once. Busulfan-fludarabine conditioning, marrow transplant, and cyclophosphamide on days +3 and +4 were administered. This clone was counted many times. The chain combines TRBV6-5 with TRBJ1-6, with no clear D. The sequencing here drew on PBMCs, taken 84 days after allogeneic stem cell transplant with posttransplant cyclophosphamide. The clonotype was recovered from a female patient aged 40-49 years who received an allogeneic stem cell transplant from a related donor, was CMV-positive, and had no GVHD. A subset of T cells may come from the graft donor. The CDR3 DNA follows: TGTGCCAGCAGTTACTCCATAGGGAATTCACCCCTCCACTTT. Translated: CASSYSIGNSPLHF.